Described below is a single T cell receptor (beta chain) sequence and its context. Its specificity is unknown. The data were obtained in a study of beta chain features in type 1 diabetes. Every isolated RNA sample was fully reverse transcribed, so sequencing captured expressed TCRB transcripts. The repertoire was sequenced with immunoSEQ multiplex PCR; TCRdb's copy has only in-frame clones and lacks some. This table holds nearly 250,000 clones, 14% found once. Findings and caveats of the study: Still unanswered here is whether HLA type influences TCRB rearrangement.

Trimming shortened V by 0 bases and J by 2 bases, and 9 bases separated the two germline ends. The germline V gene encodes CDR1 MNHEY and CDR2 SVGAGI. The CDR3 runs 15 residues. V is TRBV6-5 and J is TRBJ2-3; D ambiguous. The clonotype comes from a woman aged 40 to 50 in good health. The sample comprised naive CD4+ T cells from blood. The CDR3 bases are TGTGCCAGCAGTTACTCTGGCACCCTCACAGATACGCAGTATTTT. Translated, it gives CASSYSGTLTDTQYF.